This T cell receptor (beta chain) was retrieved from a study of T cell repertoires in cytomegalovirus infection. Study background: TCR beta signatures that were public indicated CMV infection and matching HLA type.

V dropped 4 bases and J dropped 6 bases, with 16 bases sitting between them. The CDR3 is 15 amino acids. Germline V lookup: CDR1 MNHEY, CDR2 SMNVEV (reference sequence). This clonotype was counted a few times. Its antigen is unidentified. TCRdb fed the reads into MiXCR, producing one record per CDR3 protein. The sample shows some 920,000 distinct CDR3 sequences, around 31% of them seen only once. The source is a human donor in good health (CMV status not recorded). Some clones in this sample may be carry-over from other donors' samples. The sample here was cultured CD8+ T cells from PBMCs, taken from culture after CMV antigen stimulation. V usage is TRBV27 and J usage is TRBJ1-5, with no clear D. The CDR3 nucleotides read TGTGCCAGCAGTTCGGGAGGAGGGATTGGTCAGCCCCAGCATTTT. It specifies CASSSGGGIGQPQHF.